The 4 T cell receptor beta chains given below trace back to one sample, sequenced in a study of blood T cell repertoires in COVID-19 (dated by TCRdb to 2020 to 2022). Libraries came from the immunoSEQ multiplex PCR assay. TCRdb took over this immuneACCESS table, retaining in-frame rearrangements with V and J assigned. Such tables are incomplete; in checked studies, under half of the missing clones stem from an unresolved V gene, and the remainder is unexplained. This sample comprises around 58,000 clones, 75% to 90% of them detected only once. Over 4.5% of the sample comes from the top ten. Sequencing was performed on peripheral blood. These receptor sequences come from a human donor in a cohort sampled during active COVID-19.

The gene calls are TRBV7-9 and TRBJ2-6, with TRBD1 matching over 9 bases. With V trimmed by 5 bases and J by 4 bases, 12 bases remained unmatched. The CDR3 length is 18 residues. CDR1 and CDR2 from the germline V gene are SEHNR and FQNEAQ (reference sequence). The CDR3 here is CASSQGQGTSTGANVLTF. The CDR3 nucleotides read TGTGCCAGCAGCCAGGGACAGGGTACTTCTACAGGGGCCAACGTCCTGACTTTC.

This clone was observed a few times. The gene calls are TRBV7-2 and TRBJ1-5; D uncertain. The ends were cut back, 5 bases at V and 1 base at J, with 6 bases in the middle. Looked up from germline, CDR1 is SGHTA and CDR2 is FQGNSA. The CDR3 covers 13 residues. The CDR3 DNA reads TGTGCCAGCAGCATCTCGAGCAATCAGCCCCAGCATTTT. Translated, it gives CASSISSNQPQHF. Drawing the rest from reference TRBV7-2 and TRBJ1-5, the complete variable domain is GAGVSQSPSNKVTEKGKDVELRCDPISGHTALYWYRQSLGQGLEFLIYFQGNSAPDKSGLPSDRFSAERTGGSVSTLTIQRTQQEDSAVYLCASSISSNQPQHFGDGTRLSIL.

The chain is built from TRBV5-3 and TRBJ2-7, with 9 bases aligning to TRBD1. TRBV5-3 qualifies as an ORF whose function is uncertain. The CDR3 is 14 amino acids. After removal of 4 bases from V and 5 bases from J, the junction contained 7 bases not matched to a gene. The CDR3 here is CARSPDRGIDEQYF. DNA for the CDR3: TGTGCCAGAAGCCCGGACAGGGGAATTGACGAGCAGTACTTC.

Notes on this clone: In the same sample, other DNA sequences code for this CDR3. The genes are TRBV5-1 and TRBJ2-7, with D possibly TRBD2 on 7 matching bases. The CDR3 is 14 amino acids. The V gene lost 0 bases and the J gene lost 2 bases, with 9 bases spanning the gap. Germline-derived CDR1 and CDR2 are SGHRS and YFSETQ. CDR3 residues: CASSLEGGPYEQYF. The CDR3, as DNA: TGCGCCAGCAGCTTGGAGGGGGGGCCCTACGAGCAGTACTTC.